The rows below give T cell receptor beta chains drawn from one sample of a study of T cells after yellow fever vaccination. TCRdb redid the calling of the 5' RACE reads with MiXCR, one entry per CDR3 protein. The repertoire holds nearly 300,000 distinct CDR3 sequences, with around 8.6% as singletons. This material consisted of CD4+ T cells sorted from PBMCs, taken 5 days after the yellow fever booster vaccination. These TCRs come from a man aged 18 to 35 who received the YFV17D yellow fever vaccine. Both conserved end residues are part of each CDR3. Fields, in order: J gene, clone size, D gene, V gene, CDR3 protein, CDR3 DNA. D genes are given only for firm matches. Not every row has a clone size; where given, it reads once, few, many or a size class.

TRBJ2-7 - TRBD1 TRBV7-9 CASSFWRNRGNEQYF TGTGCCAGCAGCTTTTGGAGAAACAGGGGTAATGAGCAGTACTTC
TRBJ2-1 few - TRBV20-1 CSARGFGGPYNEQFF TGCAGTGCTAGAGGATTCGGGGGGCCCTACAATGAGCAGTTCTTC
TRBJ2-2 few - TRBV5-1 CASSGGDVAGELFF TGCGCCAGCAGCGGCGGGGACGTGGCCGGGGAGCTGTTTTTT
TRBJ1-5 many TRBD1 TRBV19 CASSMGTGGAEPQHF TGTGCCAGTAGTATGGGGACAGGGGGCGCGGAGCCCCAGCATTTT
TRBJ2-1 few TRBD2 TRBV20-1 CSAMNRASGGFNEQFF TGCAGTGCTATGAACCGGGCTAGCGGGGGGTTCAATGAGCAGTTCTTC
TRBJ2-1 - - TRBV25-1 CASSDLDLTSEQFF TGTGCCAGCAGTGATCTTGATCTGACCAGTGAGCAGTTCTTC
TRBJ1-2 - - TRBV12-3/TRBV12-4 CASSPSRANYGYTF TGTGCCAGCAGCCCCTCCCGGGCAAACTATGGCTACACCTTC
TRBJ2-1 many - TRBV20-1 CSARKNEQFF TGCAGTGCTAGGAAGAATGAGCAGTTCTTC
TRBJ2-1 many - TRBV11-2 CASSSPKGSYNEQFF TGTGCCAGCAGCTCTCCTAAGGGATCCTACAATGAGCAGTTCTTC
TRBJ2-7 few TRBD2 TRBV4-2 CASSQEPSGGYEQYF TGTGCCAGCAGCCAAGAACCTAGCGGGGGCTACGAGCAGTACTTC
TRBJ2-2 few TRBD2 TRBV7-2 CASSRAAGGNTGELFF TGTGCCAGCAGCAGGGCCGCGGGGGGGAACACCGGGGAGCTGTTTTTT
TRBJ2-5 - - TRBV7-6 CASSLGREAETQYF TGTGCCAGCAGCTTAGGGCGAGAGGCAGAGACCCAGTACTTC
TRBJ2-7 - - TRBV30 CAWTVGAGEQYF TGTGCCTGGACTGTGGGGGCCGGTGAGCAGTACTTC
TRBJ2-5 many TRBD2 TRBV15 CATSRVGGWETQYF TGTGCCACCAGCAGAGTCGGGGGGTGGGAGACCCAGTACTTC
TRBJ2-5 - TRBD1 TRBV5-1 CASSPGDRVRETQYF TGCGCCAGCAGCCCTGGGGACAGGGTGCGGGAGACCCAGTACTTC
TRBJ2-3 - - TRBV5-1 CASSFVEGDGAETDTQYF TGCGCCAGCAGCTTTGTAGAGGGAGACGGGGCCGAGACAGATACGCAGTATTTT
TRBJ2-2 - - TRBV4-1 CASSQEWGSYSGELFF TGCGCCAGCAGCCAAGAGTGGGGTAGTTACTCCGGGGAGCTGTTTTTT
TRBJ2-3 few TRBD2 TRBV19 CASSILAGRSTDTQYF TGTGCCAGTAGTATACTAGCGGGGAGAAGCACAGATACGCAGTATTTT
TRBJ2-5 many - TRBV5-1 CASHDTYQETQYF TGCGCCAGCCACGATACGTACCAAGAGACCCAGTACTTC
TRBJ2-3 few - TRBV20-1 CSARAPGGGGADTQYF TGCAGTGCTAGGGCCCCGGGGGGCGGGGGAGCAGATACGCAGTATTTT
TRBJ2-1 few - TRBV5-1 CASSPDGAGEQFF TGCGCCAGCAGTCCCGATGGTGCCGGTGAGCAGTTCTTC
TRBJ2-4 - - TRBV18 CASSTGSLAKNIQYF TGTGCCAGCTCAACAGGCTCCCTAGCCAAAAACATTCAGTACTTC
TRBJ2-1 few - TRBV5-1 CASSLSGATTYNEQFF TGCGCCAGCAGCTTGTCAGGGGCCACGACCTACAATGAGCAGTTCTTC
TRBJ2-1 - - TRBV9 CASSVPRTDTGTRRDEQFF TGTGCCAGCAGCGTTCCCCGAACCGATACCGGGACCCGGAGGGATGAGCAGTTCTTC
TRBJ1-5 few - TRBV6-1 CASSENVGSQPQHF TGTGCCAGCAGTGAAAATGTGGGCAGTCAGCCCCAGCATTTT
TRBJ2-7 - - TRBV20-1 CSARWGYEQYF TGCAGTGCTAGATGGGGATACGAGCAGTACTTC
TRBJ2-7 few TRBD1 TRBV6-2/TRBV6-3 CASSSLPGTGKNEQYF TGTGCCAGCAGTTCCCTGCCCGGGACAGGGAAGAACGAGCAGTACTTC
TRBJ1-5 few - TRBV6-2/TRBV6-3 CASSYLGGNQPQHF TGTGCCAGCAGTTACTTGGGGGGTAATCAGCCCCAGCATTTT
TRBJ2-6 - - TRBV6-6 CASSLNLRTLTGANVLTF TGTGCCAGCAGTCTCAACCTTCGGACGCTGACTGGGGCCAACGTCCTGACTTTC
TRBJ2-5 few - TRBV5-6 CASSARSRETQYF TGTGCCAGCAGCGCAAGGTCTAGGGAGACCCAGTACTTC
TRBJ1-6 few - TRBV4-2 CASSQEGQANSPLHF TGTGCCAGCAGCCAAGAGGGGCAGGCGAATTCACCCCTCCACTTT
TRBJ2-1 many TRBD2 TRBV5-1 CASSEGPGGNEQFF TGCGCCAGCAGCGAAGGGCCGGGGGGCAATGAGCAGTTCTTC
TRBJ1-1 few - TRBV12-3/TRBV12-4 CASSPSGQNTEAFF TGTGCCAGCAGTCCTTCGGGACAGAACACTGAAGCTTTCTTT
TRBJ2-5 few - TRBV4-3 CASSQVWGNRDQETQYF TGCGCCAGCAGCCAAGTCTGGGGTAACAGGGACCAAGAGACCCAGTACTTC
TRBJ1-6 - - TRBV5-6 CASRRSGFSYYNSPLHF TGTGCCAGCAGGAGATCAGGGTTTTCTTACTATAATTCACCCCTCCACTTT
TRBJ1-5 few - TRBV20-1 CSARDRRSNQPQHF TGCAGTGCTAGAGATCGTAGGAGCAATCAGCCCCAGCATTTT
TRBJ2-1 - - TRBV5-6 CASSYFAPYNEQFF TGTGCCAGCAGCTATTTTGCACCTTACAATGAGCAGTTCTTC
TRBJ1-1 many - TRBV4-1 CASSQEPKGSLGTEAFF TGCGCCAGCAGCCAAGAACCTAAGGGATCCTTAGGCACTGAAGCTTTCTTT
TRBJ2-2 few - TRBV7-8 CASSSRRARAGELFF TGTGCCAGCAGCTCCCGGCGGGCCAGGGCCGGGGAGCTGTTTTTT
TRBJ2-2 - TRBD2 TRBV7-2 CASPLAPGLAGLGELFF TGTGCCAGCCCCCTAGCCCCGGGACTAGCGGGGCTCGGGGAGCTGTTTTTT
TRBJ2-3 - - TRBV24-1 CATSDGTSSTDTQYF TGTGCCACCAGTGACGGGACAAGTAGCACAGATACGCAGTATTTT
TRBJ2-5 - TRBD2 TRBV29-1 CSAGLEETQYF TGCAGCGCCGGACTAGAAGAGACCCAGTACTTC
TRBJ1-2 - - TRBV30 CAWGQAFGYTF TGTGCCTGGGGACAAGCATTTGGCTACACCTTC
TRBJ2-1 many TRBD2 TRBV7-2 CASSYSGGLYNEQFF TGTGCCAGCAGCTATAGCGGGGGCCTTTACAATGAGCAGTTCTTC
TRBJ2-7 - - TRBV4-3 CASSQEFYGNYEQYF TGCGCCAGCAGCCAAGAGTTTTACGGAAACTACGAGCAGTACTTC
TRBJ1-1 - - TRBV4-2 CASSRFTFTDTEAFF TGTGCCAGCAGCCGTTTCACCTTTACGGACACTGAAGCTTTCTTT
TRBJ2-7 few - TRBV10-3 CAISAGAINEQYF TGTGCCATCAGTGCAGGGGCAATAAACGAGCAGTACTTC
TRBJ2-1 - - TRBV18 CASSPPRGRGSYNEQFF TGTGCCAGCTCACCACCGCGCGGCAGGGGCTCCTACAATGAGCAGTTCTTC
TRBJ2-1 - - TRBV7-2 CASSTGTSTYNEQFF TGTGCCAGCAGCACCGGGACAAGTACCTACAATGAGCAGTTCTTC
TRBJ2-3 many TRBD2 TRBV12-3/TRBV12-4 CATISGRITDTQYF TGTGCCACCATAAGCGGGAGAATCACAGATACGCAGTATTTT
TRBJ2-2 many - TRBV7-2 CASSLGGLGELFF TGTGCCAGCAGCTTAGGGGGGCTCGGGGAGCTGTTTTTT
TRBJ2-3 - - TRBV7-3 CASSPELRTDTQYF TGTGCCAGCAGCCCAGAACTTCGCACAGATACGCAGTATTTT
TRBJ2-3 - TRBD1 TRBV29-1 CSVGGGTGNLDTQYF TGCAGCGTCGGCGGCGGGACAGGGAACCTGGATACGCAGTATTTT
TRBJ1-5 few - TRBV6-2/TRBV6-3 CASNRGNQPQHF TGTGCCAGCAACAGGGGCAATCAGCCCCAGCATTTT
TRBJ1-1 - TRBD1 TRBV7-8 CASSPGTEQGTEAFF TGTGCCAGCAGCCCCGGGACAGAACAGGGCACTGAAGCTTTCTTT
TRBJ2-7 few - TRBV11-3 CASSLVRFGEQYF TGTGCCAGCAGCTTAGTTCGATTCGGCGAGCAGTACTTC
TRBJ2-3 - - TRBV9 CASSRGTSTDTQYF TGTGCCAGCAGCCGGGGGACTAGCACAGATACGCAGTATTTT
TRBJ1-5 - - TRBV2 CASEQKGRQPQHF TGTGCCAGCGAACAGAAGGGCCGACAGCCCCAGCATTTT
TRBJ2-3 many - TRBV4-3 CASSQETGSTDTQYF TGCGCCAGCAGCCAAGAAACGGGGAGCACAGATACGCAGTATTTT
TRBJ1-2 few - TRBV4-3 CASSHGTSYGYTF TGCGCCAGCAGCCACGGAACCAGCTATGGCTACACCTTC